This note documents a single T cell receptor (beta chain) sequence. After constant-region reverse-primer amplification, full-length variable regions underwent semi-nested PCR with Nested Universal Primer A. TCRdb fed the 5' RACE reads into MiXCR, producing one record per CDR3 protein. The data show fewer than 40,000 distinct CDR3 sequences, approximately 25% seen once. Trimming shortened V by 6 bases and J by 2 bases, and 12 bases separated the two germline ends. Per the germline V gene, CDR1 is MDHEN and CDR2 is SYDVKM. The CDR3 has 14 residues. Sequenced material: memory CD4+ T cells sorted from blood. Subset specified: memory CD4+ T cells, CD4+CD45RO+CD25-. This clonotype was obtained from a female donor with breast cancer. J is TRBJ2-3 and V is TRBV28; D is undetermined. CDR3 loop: CASRRVADTDTQYF. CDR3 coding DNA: TGTGCCAGCAGAAGGGTGGCAGACACAGATACGCAGTATTTT.